The sequence of this T cell receptor (beta chain) was determined in a study of shared T cell receptors in the human thymus. The CDR3 has 16 amino acids. Germline trimming cut 4 bases from V and 8 bases from J; bases unmatched to any gene: 16. Germline-derived CDR1 and CDR2 are MNHNS and SASEGT. Clones were sequenced by immunoSEQ multiplex PCR, and TCRdb holds only the in-frame ones, with some missing. The table shows some 760,000 clones, with over 75% occurring only once. Separately, the same data were catalogued under a study of human thymus T cells. That report notes: Obtained as resections during corrective heart surgery, the thymus tissue was then studied. Seemingly biased V and J gene usage marked thymic and blood repertoires.

Sequencing was performed on thymocytes. The V and J genes are TRBV6-1 and TRBJ1-1; the match to TRBD1 covers 7 bases. The receptor comes from a girl under three years old with a congenital heart defect. CDR3: CASSGSPGQMNIEAFF. The DNA of the CDR3 is TGTGCCAGCAGTGGGTCCCCGGGACAGATGAATATAGAAGCTTTCTTT.